This record looks at one T cell receptor beta chain sequence and its context. The sample contains more than one DNA sequence encoding this CDR3. Method: immunoSEQ multiplex PCR; TCRdb's copy keeps in-frame clones and lacks some. The sample has about 2.3 million clones; over 90% are singletons. The data were taken from a study of shared clonotypes between healthy human individuals. The sequence was obtained from a man aged 18 to 30 in good health. Some clones in this sample may be carry-over from other donors' samples. The sample taken for sequencing was naive CD4+ T cells from PBMCs. Stated subset: CD45RA+ positively selected.

CDR3 region: CASSLGSSYNEQFF. In nucleotides, the CDR3 is TGTGCCAGCAGCTTGGGGAGCTCCTACAATGAGCAGTTCTTC. This rearrangement joins TRBV11-2 to TRBJ2-1, with D tentatively TRBD2 (5 bases). V lost 3 bases and J lost 0, with 6 bases in between. This CDR3 spans 14 amino acids. Germline values: CDR1 SGHAT, CDR2 FQNNGV.